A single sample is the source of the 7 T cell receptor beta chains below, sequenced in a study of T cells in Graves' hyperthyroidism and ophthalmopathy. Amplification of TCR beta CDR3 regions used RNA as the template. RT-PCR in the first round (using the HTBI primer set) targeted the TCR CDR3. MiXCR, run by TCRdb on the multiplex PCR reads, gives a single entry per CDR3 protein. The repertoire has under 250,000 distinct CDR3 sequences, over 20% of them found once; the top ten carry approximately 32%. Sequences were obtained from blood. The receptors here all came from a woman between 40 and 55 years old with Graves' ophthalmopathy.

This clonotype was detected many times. CDR3 region: CAAAPDRQLGTQYF. CDR3 nucleotides: TGTGCCGCCGCCCCTGACCGACAGCTAGGGACCCAGTACTTC. The chain couples TRBV10-3 to TRBJ2-5; tentatively, D is TRBD1 (5 bases). V was cut by 11 bases and J by 7 bases, with 23 bases left in between. Germline CDR1 is ENHRY and CDR2 is SYGVKD. This CDR3 has 14 amino acids.

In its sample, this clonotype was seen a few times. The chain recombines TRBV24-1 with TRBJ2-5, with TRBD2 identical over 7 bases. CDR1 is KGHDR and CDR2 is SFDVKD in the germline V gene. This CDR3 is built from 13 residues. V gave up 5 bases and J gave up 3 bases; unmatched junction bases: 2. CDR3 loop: CATSVAGEETQYF. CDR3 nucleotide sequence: TGTGCCACCAGTGTTGCGGGAGAAGAGACCCAGTACTTC.

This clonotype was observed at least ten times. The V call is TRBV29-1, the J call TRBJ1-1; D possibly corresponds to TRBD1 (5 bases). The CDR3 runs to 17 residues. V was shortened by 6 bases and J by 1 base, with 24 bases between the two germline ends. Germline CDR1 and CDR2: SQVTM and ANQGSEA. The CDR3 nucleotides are TGCAGCGTCCGACTGTGGGACTTAAATGCGGGGAACACTGAAGCTTTCTTT. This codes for CSVRLWDLNAGNTEAFF.

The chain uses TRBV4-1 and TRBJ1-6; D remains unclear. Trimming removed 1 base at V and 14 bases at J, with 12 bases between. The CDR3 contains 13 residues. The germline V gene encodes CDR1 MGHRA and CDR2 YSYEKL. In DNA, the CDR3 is TGCGCCAGCAGCCAAGTCTTAGGCTCATCCCTCCACTTT. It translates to CASSQVLGSSLHF.

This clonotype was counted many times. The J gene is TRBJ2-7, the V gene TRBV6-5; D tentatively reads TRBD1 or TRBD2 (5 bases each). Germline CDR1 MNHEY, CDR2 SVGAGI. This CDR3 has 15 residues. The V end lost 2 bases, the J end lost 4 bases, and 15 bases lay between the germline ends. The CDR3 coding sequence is TGTGCCAGCAGTTACGGGGGTCAAAAGGGGTACGAGCAGTACTTC. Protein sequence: CASSYGGQKGYEQYF.

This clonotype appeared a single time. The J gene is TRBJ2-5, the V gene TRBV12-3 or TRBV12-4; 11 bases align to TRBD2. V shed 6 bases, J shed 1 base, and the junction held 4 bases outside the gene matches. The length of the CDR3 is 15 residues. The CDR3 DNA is TGTGCCAGCAGGGCCGGGACTAGCGGCCAAGAGACCCAGTACTTC. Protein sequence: CASRAGTSGQETQYF.

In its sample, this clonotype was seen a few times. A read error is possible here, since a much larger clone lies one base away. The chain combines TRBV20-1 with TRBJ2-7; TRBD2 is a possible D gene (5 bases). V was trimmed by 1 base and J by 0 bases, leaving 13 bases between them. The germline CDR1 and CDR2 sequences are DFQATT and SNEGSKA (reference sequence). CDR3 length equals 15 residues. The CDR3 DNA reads TGCAGTGCTAGAGTACCTAGGAGGAGCTCCTACGAGCAGTACTTC. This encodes CSARVPRRSSYEQYF.